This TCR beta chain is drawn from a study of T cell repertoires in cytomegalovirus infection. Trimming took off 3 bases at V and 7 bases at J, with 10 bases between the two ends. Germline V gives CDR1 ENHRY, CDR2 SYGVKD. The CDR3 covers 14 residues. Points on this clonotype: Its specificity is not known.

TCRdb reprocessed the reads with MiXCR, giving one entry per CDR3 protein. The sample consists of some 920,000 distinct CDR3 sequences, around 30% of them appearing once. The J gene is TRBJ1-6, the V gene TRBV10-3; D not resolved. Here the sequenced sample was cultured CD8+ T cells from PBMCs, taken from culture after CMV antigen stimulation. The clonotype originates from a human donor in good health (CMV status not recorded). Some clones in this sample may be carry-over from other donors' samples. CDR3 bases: TGTGCCATCAGTGAAGACATACCAAATTCACCCCTCCACTTT. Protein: CAISEDIPNSPLHF.